A selection of T cell receptor beta chains follows, all from one sample in a study of T-cell reconstitution after alpha-beta-depleted transplantation in children. Using its own MiXCR run on the PCR reads, TCRdb lists one record per CDR3 protein. This sample has approximately 230,000 distinct CDR3 sequences; approximately 24% occur once, and the top ten carry about 5%. This specimen was PBMCs, mostly from graft donor cells, taken 360 days after TCRalphabeta/CD19-depleted stem cell transplant. Receptors originate from a female patient aged 2 to 10 who had a stem cell transplant for congenital amegakaryocytic thrombocytopenia, so the T cells may come from the graft donor. The CDR3 runs from the conserved cysteine through the conserved F or W. Each record gives: D gene, V gene, J gene, clone size, CDR3 DNA, CDR3 protein. D genes are given only for firm matches. Size is omitted from some rows. Given values are once, few, many or a class for expanded clones.

d_call: NA; v_call: TRBV7-6; j_call: TRBJ2-2; clone_size: few; cdr3_nt: TGTGCCAGCAGCTGGGGTGGGGACACCGGGGAGCTGTTTTTT; cdr3_aa: CASSWGGDTGELFF
d_call: NA; v_call: TRBV12-3/TRBV12-4; j_call: TRBJ2-2; clone_size: few; cdr3_nt: TGTGCCAGCAGTTCGGGGGGCGGTCCCGGGGAGCTGTTTTTT; cdr3_aa: CASSSGGGPGELFF
d_call: NA; v_call: TRBV21-1; j_call: TRBJ2-7; clone_size: NA; cdr3_nt: TGTGCCAGCAGCAACCAACCAATAGCGGGAGGGCCGTTAACCTACGAGCAGTACTTC; cdr3_aa: CASSNQPIAGGPLTYEQYF
d_call: TRBD1; v_call: TRBV28; j_call: TRBJ1-6; clone_size: NA; cdr3_nt: TGTGCCAGCAGTTCCCGGACAGGGGTTCATTCACCCCTCCACTTT; cdr3_aa: CASSSRTGVHSPLHF
d_call: NA; v_call: TRBV7-8; j_call: TRBJ1-5; clone_size: NA; cdr3_nt: TGTGCCAGCAGCTTAGGGACTAGCAATCAGCCCCAGCATTTT; cdr3_aa: CASSLGTSNQPQHF
d_call: NA; v_call: TRBV12-3/TRBV12-4; j_call: TRBJ1-2; clone_size: NA; cdr3_nt: TGTGCCAGCAGGGGTCGGGGGACCGACTATGGCTACACCTTC; cdr3_aa: CASRGRGTDYGYTF
d_call: NA; v_call: TRBV6-1; j_call: TRBJ1-2; clone_size: few; cdr3_nt: TGTGCCAGCAGTCTCCCTGGCAGGTCCTATGGCTACACCTTC; cdr3_aa: CASSLPGRSYGYTF
d_call: NA; v_call: TRBV7-8; j_call: TRBJ2-3; clone_size: NA; cdr3_nt: TGTGCCAGCAGCTTAGGGGCAAAACCTAGCACAGATACGCAGTATTTT; cdr3_aa: CASSLGAKPSTDTQYF
d_call: NA; v_call: TRBV7-8; j_call: TRBJ2-5; clone_size: few; cdr3_nt: TGTGCCAGCAGCTTTTTGCTATCGTACCAAGAGACCCAGTACTTC; cdr3_aa: CASSFLLSYQETQYF
d_call: NA; v_call: TRBV4-1; j_call: TRBJ1-4; clone_size: NA; cdr3_nt: TGCGCCAGCAGCCCGGCGGAGACAACTAATGAAAAACTGTTTTTT; cdr3_aa: CASSPAETTNEKLFF
d_call: NA; v_call: TRBV5-1; j_call: TRBJ2-1; clone_size: few; cdr3_nt: TGCGCCAGCAGCTTACAGGGCTCCGGTGAGCAGTTCTTC; cdr3_aa: CASSLQGSGEQFF
d_call: TRBD2; v_call: TRBV28; j_call: TRBJ2-3; clone_size: few; cdr3_nt: TGTGCCAGCACCCGAGGGGAGGGGTGGAGCACAGATACGCAGTATTTT; cdr3_aa: CASTRGEGWSTDTQYF
d_call: NA; v_call: TRBV2; j_call: TRBJ1-2; clone_size: few; cdr3_nt: TGTGCCAGCACCAGGACAGACTTCTATGGCTACACCTTC; cdr3_aa: CASTRTDFYGYTF
d_call: TRBD2; v_call: TRBV9; j_call: TRBJ2-2; clone_size: few; cdr3_nt: TGTGCCAGCAGCGCTAGGGAACTAGCGGAAGCTTTTTCCGGGGAGCTGTTTTTT; cdr3_aa: CASSARELAEAFSGELFF
d_call: NA; v_call: TRBV4-1; j_call: TRBJ2-1; clone_size: NA; cdr3_nt: TGCGCCAGCAGCCAAGAAGGGGGGCACTACTCCTACAATGAGCAGTTCTTC; cdr3_aa: CASSQEGGHYSYNEQFF
d_call: TRBD2; v_call: TRBV11-2; j_call: TRBJ2-7; clone_size: many; cdr3_nt: TGTGCCAGCAGCCGGAGCGGGGGCGAGCAGTACTTC; cdr3_aa: CASSRSGGEQYF
d_call: NA; v_call: TRBV12-3/TRBV12-4; j_call: TRBJ1-1; clone_size: NA; cdr3_nt: TGTGCCAGCAGTTTGCATGGGGGGAACACTGAAGCTTTCTTT; cdr3_aa: CASSLHGGNTEAFF